This T cell receptor beta chain was recorded in a study of memory CD4+ T cells and cytomegalovirus serostatus. There are a few counts of this clone. V lost 1 base, J lost 2 bases, and 15 bases lay in between. CDR1 and CDR2 (germline): SGHAT, FQNNGV. The CDR3 totals 16 residues. Clones were sequenced by immunoSEQ multiplex PCR, and TCRdb holds only the in-frame ones, with some missing. Counted here are some 57,000 clones, over 75% occurring once; the ten biggest clones make up about 0.86%. Single viable CD3+CD4+CD8-CD45RO+ cells were sorted as the memory CD4+ T cells. The sequencing input was memory CD4+ T cells from blood. This receptor was obtained from an adult in good health and CMV-seronegative. The gene calls are TRBV11-2 and TRBJ2-7; D is unclear. CDR3 DNA sequence: TGTGCCAGCAGCTTAGGTACGAAACAAATAACCTACGAGCAGTACTTC. Protein product: CASSLGTKQITYEQYF.